This T cell receptor (beta chain) emerged from a study of tumor-infiltrating lymphocytes in primary liver carcinoma. About the research overall: The patients comprised men and women between the ages of 30 and 69 years. Samples produced roughly 3.65 to 7.5 million productive TCRbeta reads, comparable across tissue types. Broader study findings: The study used bulk unsorted samples and so did not compare CD4+ and CD8+ repertoires. Pairs comparing tumor with adjacent tissue or blood overlapped less than pairs drawn from tumor regions.

Priming with a constant-region primer yielded TCR beta cDNA from roughly 490 ng total RNA. Sequencing libraries for TCR beta derived from three nested multiplex PCR rounds that used slightly modified ARM-PCR. TRBV1-TRBV30 forward primers paired with a C-beta reverse primer drove the first two PCR rounds, around 9 cycles each. TCRdb redid the calling of the multiplex PCR reads with MiXCR, one entry per CDR3 protein. The repertoire has hundreds of thousands of distinct CDR3 sequences, approximately 54% of them found once; the top ten carry over 15%. Comments on this clonotype: What it recognizes is unknown. Since a much larger clone is just one base distant, this may be a read error.

The CDR3 is made up of 15 amino acids. Losses at the gene ends were 1 base for V and 1 base for J; bases not matched to a gene: 4. CDR1 MGHRA and CDR2 YSYEKL come from the germline V gene. Blood RNA was derived from unsorted whole blood, and germline DNA was extracted too. The rearrangement joins TRBV4-1 to TRBJ2-7; 7 bases agree with TRBD2. Material: peripheral blood. The receptor was isolated from a woman in her twenties or thirties with primary liver carcinoma and hepatitis B virus infection. CDR3 amino acids: CASSQVVSGSYEQYF. Here the CDR3 DNA reads TGCGCCAGCAGCCAAGTGGTTAGCGGGTCCTACGAGCAGTACTTC.